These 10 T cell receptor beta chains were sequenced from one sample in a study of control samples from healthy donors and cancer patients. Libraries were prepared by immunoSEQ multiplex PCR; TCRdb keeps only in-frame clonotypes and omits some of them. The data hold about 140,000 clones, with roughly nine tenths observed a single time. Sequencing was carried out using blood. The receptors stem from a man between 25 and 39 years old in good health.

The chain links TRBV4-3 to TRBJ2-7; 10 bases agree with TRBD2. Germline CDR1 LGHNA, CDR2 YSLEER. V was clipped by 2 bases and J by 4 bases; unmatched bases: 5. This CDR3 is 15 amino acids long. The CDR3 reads CASSQNSGGSYEQYF. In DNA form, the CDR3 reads TGCGCCAGCAGCCAAAATAGCGGGGGGTCTTACGAGCAGTACTTC.

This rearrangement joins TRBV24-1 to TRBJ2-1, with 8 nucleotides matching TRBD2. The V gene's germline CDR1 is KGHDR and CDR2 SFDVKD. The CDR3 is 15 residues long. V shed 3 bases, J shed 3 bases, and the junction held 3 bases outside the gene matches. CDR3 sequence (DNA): TGTGCCACCAGTGATACACTAGCGGACTACAATGAGCAGTTCTTC. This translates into CATSDTLADYNEQFF.

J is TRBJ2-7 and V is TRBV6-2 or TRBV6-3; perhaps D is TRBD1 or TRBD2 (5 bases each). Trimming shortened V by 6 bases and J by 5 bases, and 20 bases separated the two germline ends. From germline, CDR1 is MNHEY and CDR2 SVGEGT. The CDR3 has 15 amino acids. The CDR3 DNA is TGTGCCAGCAGCCAACCCCGGGACCCCGAGGACGAGCAGTACTTC. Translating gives CASSQPRDPEDEQYF.

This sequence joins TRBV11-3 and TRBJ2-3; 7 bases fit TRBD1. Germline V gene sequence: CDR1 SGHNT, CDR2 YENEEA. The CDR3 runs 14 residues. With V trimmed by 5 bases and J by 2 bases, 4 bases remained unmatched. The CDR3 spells CASSPDRDTDTQYF. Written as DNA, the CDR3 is TGTGCCAGCAGCCCAGACAGGGACACAGATACGCAGTATTTT.

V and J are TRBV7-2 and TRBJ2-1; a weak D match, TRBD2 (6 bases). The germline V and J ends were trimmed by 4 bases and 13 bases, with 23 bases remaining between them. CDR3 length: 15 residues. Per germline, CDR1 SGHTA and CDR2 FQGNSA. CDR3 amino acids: CASSSSSVTSRIQFF. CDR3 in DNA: TGTGCCAGCAGCTCATCCTCCGTTACTAGCAGGATCCAGTTCTTC.

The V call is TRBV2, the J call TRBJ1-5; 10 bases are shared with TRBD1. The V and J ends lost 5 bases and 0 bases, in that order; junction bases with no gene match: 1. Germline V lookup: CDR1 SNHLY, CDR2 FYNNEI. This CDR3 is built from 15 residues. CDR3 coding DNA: TGTGCCAGCAGTCGACAGGGGGCTAGCAATCAGCCCCAGCATTTT. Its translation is CASSRQGASNQPQHF.

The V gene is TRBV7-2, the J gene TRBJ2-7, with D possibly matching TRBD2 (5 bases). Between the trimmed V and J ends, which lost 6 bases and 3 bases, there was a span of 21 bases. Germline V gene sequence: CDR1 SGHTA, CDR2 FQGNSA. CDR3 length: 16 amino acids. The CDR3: CASRKSSTRNSYEQYF. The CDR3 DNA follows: TGTGCCAGCAGGAAATCCTCCACTAGGAACAGCTACGAGCAGTACTTC.

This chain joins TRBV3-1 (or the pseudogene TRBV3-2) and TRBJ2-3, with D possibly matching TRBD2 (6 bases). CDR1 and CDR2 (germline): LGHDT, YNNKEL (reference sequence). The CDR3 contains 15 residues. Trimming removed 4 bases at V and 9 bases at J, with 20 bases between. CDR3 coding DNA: TGTGCCAGCAGCCCAGTGGGAGTGGACTATGGGACGCAGTATTTT. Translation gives CASSPVGVDYGTQYF.

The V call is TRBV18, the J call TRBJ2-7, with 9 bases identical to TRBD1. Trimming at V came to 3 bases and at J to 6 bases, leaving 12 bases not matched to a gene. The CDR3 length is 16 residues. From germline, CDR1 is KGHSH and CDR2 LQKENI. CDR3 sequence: CASSPMDGTGTLEQYF. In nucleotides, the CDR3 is TGTGCCAGCTCACCCATGGACGGGACAGGGACTCTCGAGCAGTACTTC. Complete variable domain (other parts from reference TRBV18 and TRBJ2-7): NAGVMQNPRHLVRRRGQEARLRCSPMKGHSHVYWYRQLPEEGLKFMVYLQKENIIDESGMPKERFSAEFPKEGPSILRIQQVVRGDSAAYFCASSPMDGTGTLEQYFGPGTRLTVT.

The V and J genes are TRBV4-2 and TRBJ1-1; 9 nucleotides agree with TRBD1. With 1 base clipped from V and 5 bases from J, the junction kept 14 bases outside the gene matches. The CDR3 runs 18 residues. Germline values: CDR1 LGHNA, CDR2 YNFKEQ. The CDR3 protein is CASSQGLNRGPEKTEAFF. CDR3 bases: TGTGCCAGCAGCCAAGGGCTGAACAGGGGGCCAGAGAAGACTGAAGCTTTCTTT.